Below are 18 T cell receptor beta chains sequenced from a single sample in a study of blood T cell repertoires in COVID-19. Measured with immunoSEQ multiplex PCR; TCRdb has only the in-frame clones, and not every one. The sample has 200,000 or so clones, roughly nine tenths seen once. Sequenced sample: peripheral blood. These receptors all come from a man aged 65 to 79 with active or convalescent COVID-19.

The genes are TRBV6-5 and TRBJ1-4; perhaps TRBD1 as D (6 bases). The germline V gene has CDR1 MNHEY and CDR2 SVGAGI. Trimming cost V 5 bases and J 5 bases, with 15 bases left between them. The CDR3 totals 15 residues. The CDR3 protein is CASSTLQGQNEKLFF. As DNA, the CDR3 is TGTGCCAGCAGTACCCTCCAGGGGCAAAATGAAAAACTGTTTTTT.

This clone was seen more than once but under ten times. This chain links TRBV19 with TRBJ2-7; TRBD2 agrees at 9 bases. Germline V gene sequence: CDR1 LNHDA, CDR2 SQIVND (reference sequence). Unmatched junction bases numbered 7, after V lost 5 bases and J lost 2 bases. This CDR3 has 15 residues. DNA for the CDR3: TGTGCCAGTAGTTTCGGGACTAGCAGAACCTACGAGCAGTACTTC. As protein: CASSFGTSRTYEQYF.

The V and J genes are TRBV4-1 and TRBJ2-5, with D maybe TRBD2 (6 bases). The germline CDR1 and CDR2 sequences are MGHRA and YSYEKL. The CDR3 has 13 amino acids. The V and J ends lost 0 bases and 4 bases respectively, with 6 bases between them. In DNA, the CDR3 is TGCGCCAGCAGCCAAGACGGGGGAGAGACCCAGTACTTC. Amino acid sequence: CASSQDGGETQYF.

This clone has just one count. The J gene is TRBJ2-1, the V gene TRBV24-1; 8 positions match TRBD1. The CDR3 totals 15 residues. V shed 2 bases, J shed 5 bases, and the junction held 4 bases outside the gene matches. Germline V gives CDR1 KGHDR, CDR2 SFDVKD. The CDR3 sequence: CATSDSRTGHNEQFF. CDR3 sequence (DNA): TGTGCCACCAGTGATTCAAGGACAGGGCACAATGAGCAGTTCTTC.

The chain recombines TRBV27 with TRBJ2-7; the D gene is possibly TRBD1 (6 bases). This CDR3 region has 12 residues. V dropped 6 bases and J dropped 1 base, with 7 bases sitting between them. Germline loops: CDR1 MNHEY, CDR2 SMNVEV (reference sequence). CDR3 sequence reads: CASRQGSYEQYF. For the CDR3, the DNA is TGTGCCAGCAGGCAGGGGTCCTACGAGCAGTACTTC.

This clone has more than one count but fewer than ten. This chain uses TRBV28 with TRBJ1-6; D unclear. CDR3 length equals 15 residues. Germline assignment: CDR1 MDHEN and CDR2 SYDVKM. Trimming removed 6 bases from V and 4 bases from J, with 13 bases in between. CDR3 sequence (DNA): TGTGCCAGCAGAGCTCCGTCGGGGTATAATTCACCCCTCCACTTT. Residues: CASRAPSGYNSPLHF.

This chain uses TRBV5-6 with TRBJ2-2, with D possibly TRBD1 on 5 matching bases. This CDR3 is built from 16 residues. From germline, CDR1 is SGHDT and CDR2 YYEEEE. Trimming pared 0 bases from V and 2 bases from J, leaving 11 bases between. The CDR3 DNA reads TGTGCCAGCAGCTTGGAGGGTGGGGCAAACACCGGGGAGCTGTTTTTT. It codes for CASSLEGGANTGELFF.

Written as DNA, the CDR3 is TGTGCCAGCAGAGCCGGGACTATAGGCGAGCAGTACTTC. This encodes CASRAGTIGEQYF. The chain carries TRBV27 and TRBJ2-7; 7 bases are a match to TRBD2. Germline CDR1 and CDR2: MNHEY and SMNVEV (reference sequence). This CDR3 region has 13 residues. Trimming at V came to 6 bases and at J to 6 bases, leaving 8 bases not matched to a gene.

This clone was seen a few times. The chain joins TRBV27 to TRBJ1-1, with 8 bases aligning to TRBD1. The germline CDR1 and CDR2 sequences are MNHEY and SMNVEV (reference sequence). With 4 bases clipped from V and 5 bases from J, the junction kept 3 bases outside the gene matches. The CDR3 is 13 residues long. CDR3 nucleotides: TGTGCCAGCAGTTCAGGGGGCTTAACTGAAGCTTTCTTT. It yields the protein CASSSGGLTEAFF.

The chain recombines TRBV18 with TRBJ2-2; 11 nucleotides line up with TRBD2. V shed 5 bases, J shed 5 bases, and the junction held 4 bases outside the gene matches. The CDR3 covers 15 residues. Germline assignment: CDR1 KGHSH and CDR2 LQKENI. The CDR3 sequence is CASSYTSGSTGELFF. As DNA, the CDR3 is TGTGCCAGCTCATACACTAGCGGGAGTACCGGGGAGCTGTTTTTT.

The rearrangement links TRBV7-9 to TRBJ1-6; D is perhaps TRBD1 (5 bases). Trimming stripped 5 bases from V and 10 bases from J, with 15 bases between. Germline CDR1 and CDR2: SEHNR and FQNEAQ (reference sequence). This CDR3 spans 14 amino acids. CDR3 in amino acids: CASSHGQEISPLHF. CDR3 DNA sequence: TGTGCCAGCAGCCATGGACAAGAGATCTCACCCCTCCACTTT.

The chain combines TRBV2 with TRBJ1-4; no reliable D call. The CDR3 length is 16 residues. The germline V and J ends were trimmed by 6 bases and 0 bases, with 14 bases remaining between them. Germline lookup yields CDR1 SNHLY and CDR2 FYNNEI. DNA for the CDR3: TGTGCCAGCAGATCGCGTCCGGTTGCAACTAATGAAAAACTGTTTTTT. As protein: CASRSRPVATNEKLFF.

V and J are TRBV6-5 and TRBJ1-4, with 8 positions matching TRBD1. Germline-derived CDR1 and CDR2 are MNHEY and SVGAGI. V was clipped by 6 bases and J by 7 bases; unmatched bases: 10. CDR3 length: 15 residues. The CDR3: CASSLNDRGGEKLFF. CDR3 in DNA: TGTGCCAGCAGCCTAAATGACAGGGGAGGTGAAAAACTGTTTTTT.

This clone was counted once. The CDR3 DNA sequence: TGTGCCAGCAGCACAGGGAGGAACACTGAAGCTTTCTTT. Encoded protein: CASSTGRNTEAFF. The rearrangement uses TRBV2 and TRBJ1-1; perhaps TRBD1 as D (6 bases). This CDR3 is built from 13 residues. CDR1 SNHLY and CDR2 FYNNEI come from the germline V gene. V was pared by 6 bases and J by 1 base, with 9 bases between.

This clone occurred once. V and J are TRBV5-6 and TRBJ1-2; 7 nucleotides line up with TRBD1. V shed 1 base, J shed 8 bases, and the junction held 5 bases outside the gene matches. Germline lookup yields CDR1 SGHDT and CDR2 YYEEEE. The CDR3 runs 13 residues. In DNA form, the CDR3 reads TGTGCCAGCAGCTTGAACAGGGGTAGGGGCTACACCTTC. Its translation is CASSLNRGRGYTF.

The V call is TRBV6-5, the J call TRBJ1-2; D remains unclear. Germline CDR1 and CDR2: MNHEY and SVGAGI. The CDR3 sequence is 13 residues long. Trimming stripped 10 bases from V and 1 base from J, with 13 bases between. The DNA of the CDR3 is TGTGCCAAAGGCGCCACGGGTAACTATGGCTACACCTTC. Translated: CAKGATGNYGYTF.

This chain joins TRBV6-5 and TRBJ2-3, with a possible D match to TRBD1 (6 bases). This CDR3 is 14 amino acids long. Trimming took 5 bases from V and 2 from J, leaving 11 bases between them. The germline gives CDR1 MNHEY, CDR2 SVGAGI. The CDR3 bases are TGTGCCAGCAGTCGCGGACAGCTCACAGATACGCAGTATTTT. Encoded protein: CASSRGQLTDTQYF.

The chain employs TRBV12-3 or TRBV12-4 and TRBJ1-2, with TRBD1 as a possible D gene (6 bases). V lost 6 bases to trimming and J lost 7 bases, with 12 bases between them. CDR3 length: 12 residues. CDR3 DNA sequence: TGTGCCAGCAGATGGGGGCAGGTTGGCTACACCTTC. Its translation: CASRWGQVGYTF.